This T cell receptor beta chain was captured in a study of cytomegalovirus exposure and HLA in healthy donors. In the study overall: A subsequent analysis reported that the 120 validation repertoires were produced on the same platform that had also been used for the roughly 700 first-cohort repertoires. Study observations and caveats: CMV antigen specificity of a few CMV-associated chains was confirmed in vitro.

Generated by immunoSEQ multiplex PCR, the TCRdb table keeps only in-frame clones and is missing some. In the table there are 190,000 or so clones, about 80% of which are singletons. This CDR3 is 14 amino acids long. V was cut by 5 bases and J by 4 bases, with 15 bases left in between. Germline-derived CDR1 and CDR2 are SGHDT and YYEEEE. To note about this clone: Its target is unknown.

The chain employs TRBV5-6 and TRBJ1-2; D is unclear. The specimen sequenced was PBMCs. This TCR came from a young woman in good health and CMV-seropositive. CDR3 nucleotides: TGTGCCAGCAGTTCCACCGGGATCGGCTATGGCTACACCTTC. As protein: CASSSTGIGYGYTF.